These T cell receptor beta chains were read from a single sample in a study of T-cell memory formation after mild COVID-19. In TCRdb, the 5' RACE reads were re-called with MiXCR into one record per CDR3 protein. The repertoire holds a few hundred thousand distinct CDR3 sequences, with approximately 19% as singletons. The material sequenced was PBMCs or a T cell subset sorted from them (not recorded which). These receptors were taken from a man younger than 30 who had mild COVID-19 (a few samples of this study predate the infection). Cell type and time point are not known. Both conserved end residues are part of each CDR3. The D gene is left open where the match is weak. Where a row states a size, it is once, few, many or the class of an expanded clone; other rows omit it.

D gene	J gene	clone size	V gene	CDR3 DNA	CDR3 protein
-	TRBJ1-5	-	TRBV7-2	TGTGCCAGCAGCTTAGCGCCGGGGATAGATCAGCCCCAGCATTTT	CASSLAPGIDQPQHF
TRBD2	TRBJ2-3	-	TRBV4-3	TGCGCCAGCAGGAACCTCGAAGGACTAGCGGGGGGGGCAGATACGCAGTATTTT	CASRNLEGLAGGADTQYF
TRBD1	TRBJ1-2	-	TRBV20-1	TGCAGTCGTGACAGGGGGCCCAATGGCTACACCTTC	CSRDRGPNGYTF
TRBD1	TRBJ1-6	-	TRBV7-2	TGTGCCAGCGTTGATAGGGGGCGTAATTCACCCCTCCACTTT	CASVDRGRNSPLHF
TRBD2	TRBJ2-2	-	TRBV5-1	TGCGCCAGCAGCCTGCGGGTAGCGGGGGGACAAAACACCGGGGAGCTGTTTTTT	CASSLRVAGGQNTGELFF
TRBD2	TRBJ2-5	once	TRBV5-1	TGCGCCAGCAGCTTGGACGGGGGGGCGAAGACCCAGTACTTC	CASSLDGGAKTQYF
TRBD1	TRBJ2-5	-	TRBV6-5	TGTGCCAGCAGGCCGACAGGGGGAGAGACCCAGTACTTC	CASRPTGGETQYF
TRBD1	TRBJ2-2	-	TRBV28	TGTGCCAGCACCGCTCTCACAGGGGTGGGCGGGGAGCTGTTTTTT	CASTALTGVGGELFF
-	TRBJ1-4	few	TRBV12-5	TGTGCTAGTGGCGACGGCGGGGGCGCTGAGTATGAAAAACTGTTTTTT	CASGDGGGAEYEKLFF
-	TRBJ2-1	many	TRBV5-1	TGCGCCAGCAGGGACCTGACCGGGACTCATACCTACAATGAGCAGTTCTTC	CASRDLTGTHTYNEQFF
TRBD2	TRBJ2-5	-	TRBV5-5	TGTGCCAGCAGCTTAGCGGGGGGGCCTCTGGGTCAAGAGACCCAGTACTTC	CASSLAGGPLGQETQYF